The rows below give T cell receptor beta chains drawn from one sample of a study of blood T cell repertoires in COVID-19. Using immunoSEQ multiplex PCR, the repertoire was profiled, and TCRdb retains in-frame clones only, with some absent. Here the sample spans about 280,000 clones, approximately 86% being singletons. Source material: peripheral blood. Source of these receptors: a woman in her sixties or seventies with COVID-19, enrolled during active disease. Both conserved end residues are part of each CDR3.

V,CDR3
TRBV4-1,CASRQGDTRSTNEKLFF
TRBV9,CASSKPGQSNSPLHF
TRBV19,CEKGGQYFSYEQYF
TRBV5-1,CASSLGGGEKTQYF
TRBV2,CASSEARQGTEAFF
TRBV9,CASSVGGGAVDTQYF
TRBV11-3,CASAGTAKSSYNSPLHF
TRBV13,CASSPQTGMNTEAFF
TRBV29-1,CSASPGGSGTEAFF
TRBV7-9,CASQLGRAGNEQFF
TRBV7-2,CASSLEIIGGAVSNEQFF
TRBV29-1,CSVEPGDTEAFF
TRBV12-3/TRBV12-4,CASSSGYGEAFF
TRBV7-9,CASSSNRLAGRGDTQYF
TRBV30,CAGGGRNIYF
TRBV3-1/TRBV3-2,CASSQERKIAGGLETQYF
TRBV28,CASSLSAVRNTEAFF
TRBV2,CATHETSGGAGDTQYF
TRBV19,CASSMSSSGYFYGYTF
TRBV2,CASRDRGDEAFF
TRBV5-1,CASSSDRASAQYF
TRBV3-1/TRBV3-2,CASSQSGVFTEAFF
TRBV6-5,CVTGGSRTEAFF
TRBV6-1,CASSESNSYEQYF
TRBV2,CASSSRLDRLVYGYTF
TRBV11-2,CASSLDFGQVYNEQFF
TRBV6-6,CASSRPGDEKLFF
TRBV27,CATRWAGTGKGTEAFF
TRBV7-9,CASSSFDRSGYTF
TRBV9,CASSVDPGTEAFF
TRBV9,CASSNTGGQGEKLFF
TRBV19,CASSAGLAGGRETQYF